Described below is a single T cell receptor (beta chain) sequence and its context. As yet, its antigen is unknown. The sample originates from a study of lymphopenia after photon versus proton radiotherapy. Study-level points and caveats: Relative stability marked proton patients; photon patients lost diversity and naive cells. After the lymphocyte nadir, photon-treated repertoires showed oligoclonal expansion, especially of CD8+ Temra cells. Only patients who died were analyzed for survival; proton advantage is unproven. Post-nadir TCR diversity decline inversely tracked overall survival among those who died.

Using immunoSEQ multiplex PCR, the repertoire was profiled, and TCRdb retains in-frame clones only, with some absent. The repertoire has around 50,000 clones, less than 85% of them found once; the top ten carry approximately 2%. The CDR3 covers 17 residues. Trimming removed 1 base from V and 2 bases from J, with 15 bases in between. In germline, CDR1 is SEHNR, CDR2 FQNEAQ (reference sequence). The sequence was obtained from a man in his fifties or sixties with pancreatic cancer. The chain employs TRBV7-9 and TRBJ2-1, with D hard to call. The material sequenced was peripheral blood, taken from a patient treated with proton-based radiotherapy. The CDR3 is CASSLGSWMVPYNEQFF. CDR3 nucleotide sequence: TGTGCCAGCAGCTTAGGAAGCTGGATGGTCCCCTACAATGAGCAGTTCTTC.